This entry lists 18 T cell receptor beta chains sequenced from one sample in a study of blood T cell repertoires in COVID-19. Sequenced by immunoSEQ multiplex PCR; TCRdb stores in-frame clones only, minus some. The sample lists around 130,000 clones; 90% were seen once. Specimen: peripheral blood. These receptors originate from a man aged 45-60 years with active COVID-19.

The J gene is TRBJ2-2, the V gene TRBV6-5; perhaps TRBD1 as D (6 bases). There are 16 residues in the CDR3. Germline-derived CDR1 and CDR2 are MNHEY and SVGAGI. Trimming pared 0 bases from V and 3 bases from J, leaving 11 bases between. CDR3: CASSYSNRVYTGELFF. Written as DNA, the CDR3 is TGTGCCAGCAGTTACTCGAACAGGGTCTACACCGGGGAGCTGTTTTTT.

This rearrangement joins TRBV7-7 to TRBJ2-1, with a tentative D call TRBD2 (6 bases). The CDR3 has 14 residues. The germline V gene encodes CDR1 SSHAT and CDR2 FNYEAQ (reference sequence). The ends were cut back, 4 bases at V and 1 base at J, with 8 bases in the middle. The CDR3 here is CASSSGLSYNEQFF. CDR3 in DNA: TGTGCCAGCAGCTCCGGACTATCCTACAATGAGCAGTTCTTC.

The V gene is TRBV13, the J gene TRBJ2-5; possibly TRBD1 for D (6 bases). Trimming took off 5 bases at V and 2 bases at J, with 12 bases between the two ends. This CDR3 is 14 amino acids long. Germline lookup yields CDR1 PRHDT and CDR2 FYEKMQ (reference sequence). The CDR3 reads CASSRLGTQETQYF. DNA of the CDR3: TGTGCCAGCAGCCGTCTCGGGACACAAGAGACCCAGTACTTC.

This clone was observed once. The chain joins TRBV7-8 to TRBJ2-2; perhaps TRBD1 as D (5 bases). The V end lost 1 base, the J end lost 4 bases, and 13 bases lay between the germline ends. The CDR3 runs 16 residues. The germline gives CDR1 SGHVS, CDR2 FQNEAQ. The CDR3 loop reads CASSLVGEQGTGELFF. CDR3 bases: TGTGCCAGCAGCTTAGTAGGGGAACAAGGCACCGGGGAGCTGTTTTTT.

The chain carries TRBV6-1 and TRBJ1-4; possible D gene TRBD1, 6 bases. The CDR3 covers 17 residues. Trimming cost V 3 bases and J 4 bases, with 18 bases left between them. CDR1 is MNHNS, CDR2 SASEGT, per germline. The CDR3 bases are TGTGCCAGCAGTGAGCCGTTAGGACAGACATTTAATGAAAAACTGTTTTTT. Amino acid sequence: CASSEPLGQTFNEKLFF.

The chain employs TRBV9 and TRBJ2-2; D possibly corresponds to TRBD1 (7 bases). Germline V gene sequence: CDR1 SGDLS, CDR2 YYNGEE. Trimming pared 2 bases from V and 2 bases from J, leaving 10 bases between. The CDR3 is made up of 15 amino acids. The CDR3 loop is CASSVTGTNTGELFF. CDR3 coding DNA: TGTGCCAGCAGCGTGACAGGGACTAACACCGGGGAGCTGTTTTTT. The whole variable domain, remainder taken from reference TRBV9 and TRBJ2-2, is DSGVTQTPKHLITATGQRVTLRCSPRSGDLSVYWYQQSLDQGLQFLIQYYNGEERAKGNILERFSAQQFPDLHSELNLSSLELGDSALYFCASSVTGTNTGELFFGEGSRLTVL.

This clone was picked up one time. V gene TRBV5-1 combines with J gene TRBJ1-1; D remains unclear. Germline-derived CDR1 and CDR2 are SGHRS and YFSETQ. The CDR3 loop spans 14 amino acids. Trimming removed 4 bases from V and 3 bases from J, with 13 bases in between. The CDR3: CASSQDLVDTEAFF. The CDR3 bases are TGCGCCAGCAGCCAGGATCTCGTGGACACTGAAGCTTTCTTT.

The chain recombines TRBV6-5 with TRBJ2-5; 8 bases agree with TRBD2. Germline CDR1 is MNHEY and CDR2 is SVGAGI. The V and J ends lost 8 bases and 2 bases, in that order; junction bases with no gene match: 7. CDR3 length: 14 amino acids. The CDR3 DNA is TGTGCCAGCGGAGCGGGAGCCCTTCAAGAGACCCAGTACTTC. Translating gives CASGAGALQETQYF.

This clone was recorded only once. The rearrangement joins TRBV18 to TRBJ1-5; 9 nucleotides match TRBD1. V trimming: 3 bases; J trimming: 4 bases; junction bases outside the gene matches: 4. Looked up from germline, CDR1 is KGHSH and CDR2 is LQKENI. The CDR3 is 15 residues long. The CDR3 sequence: CASSPQDRGNQPQHF. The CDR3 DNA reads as TGTGCCAGCTCACCCCAGGACAGGGGAAATCAGCCCCAGCATTTT. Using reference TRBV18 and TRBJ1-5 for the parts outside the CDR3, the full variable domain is NAGVMQNPRHLVRRRGQEARLRCSPMKGHSHVYWYRQLPEEGLKFMVYLQKENIIDESGMPKERFSAEFPKEGPSILRIQQVVRGDSAAYFCASSPQDRGNQPQHFGDGTRLSIL.

The CDR3 loop reads CASSYRGGSYGYTF. CDR3 coding DNA: TGTGCCAGCAGTTACCGCGGCGGATCGTATGGCTACACCTTC. The V and J genes are TRBV6-5 and TRBJ1-2; no clear D gene. The germline V gene has CDR1 MNHEY and CDR2 SVGAGI. The CDR3 is 14 amino acids. The ends were cut back, 2 bases at V and 5 bases at J, with 12 bases in the middle.

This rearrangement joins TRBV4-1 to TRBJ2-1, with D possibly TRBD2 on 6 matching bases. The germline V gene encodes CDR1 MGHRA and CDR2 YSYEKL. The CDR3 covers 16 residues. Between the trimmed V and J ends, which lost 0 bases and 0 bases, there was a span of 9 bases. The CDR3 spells CASSQDAGPSYNEQFF. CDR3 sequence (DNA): TGCGCCAGCAGCCAAGATGCGGGACCCTCCTACAATGAGCAGTTCTTC.

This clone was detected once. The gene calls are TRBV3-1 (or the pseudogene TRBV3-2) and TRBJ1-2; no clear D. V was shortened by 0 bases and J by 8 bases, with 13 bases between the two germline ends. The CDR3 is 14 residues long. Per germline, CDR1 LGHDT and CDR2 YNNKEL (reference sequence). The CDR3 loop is CASSQEGRVGGYTF. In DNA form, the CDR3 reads TGTGCCAGCAGCCAAGAGGGGAGGGTAGGGGGCTACACCTTC.

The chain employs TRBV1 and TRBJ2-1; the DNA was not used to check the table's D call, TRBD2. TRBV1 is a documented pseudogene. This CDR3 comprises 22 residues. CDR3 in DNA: TGCACCAGCAGCCAACAGCCCCCTAGCGGGCATCGTCAGGGGCGCTCCTACAATGAGCAGTTCTTC. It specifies CTSSQQPPSGHRQGRSYNEQFF.

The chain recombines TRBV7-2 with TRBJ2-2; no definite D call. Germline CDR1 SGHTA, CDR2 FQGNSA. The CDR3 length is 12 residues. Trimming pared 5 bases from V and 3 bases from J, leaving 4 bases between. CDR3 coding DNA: TGTGCCAGCAGCGCGGACACCGGGGAGCTGTTTTTT. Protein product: CASSADTGELFF.

CDR3 sequence reads: CASSGTSGITDTQYF. Written as DNA, the CDR3 is TGTGCCAGCTCAGGCACTAGCGGCATTACAGATACGCAGTATTTT. The genes are TRBV18 and TRBJ2-3; TRBD2 agrees at 8 bases. The junction had 7 bases not matched to a gene; V was cut back by 5 bases and J by 3 bases. This CDR3 contains 15 residues. Germline V gene data show CDR1 as KGHSH and CDR2 as LQKENI.

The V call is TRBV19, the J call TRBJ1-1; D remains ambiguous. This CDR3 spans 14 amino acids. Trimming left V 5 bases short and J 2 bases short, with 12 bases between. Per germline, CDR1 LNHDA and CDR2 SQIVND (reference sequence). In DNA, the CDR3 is TGTGCCAGTAGTGATCGCATGAGAAACACTGAAGCTTTCTTT. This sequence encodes CASSDRMRNTEAFF.

CDR3: CASSQRGATQETQYF. The CDR3 DNA reads as TGTGCCAGCAGCCAGCGTGGGGCGACCCAAGAGACCCAGTACTTC. The V and J genes are TRBV7-8 and TRBJ2-5, with D possibly TRBD1 on 5 matching bases. The ends were cut back, 5 bases at V and 1 base at J, with 14 bases in the middle. This CDR3 spans 15 amino acids. Germline lookup yields CDR1 SGHVS and CDR2 FQNEAQ.

CDR3 bases: TGCGCCAGCAGCCAACTACCGACCCGAGGTGCGGGGACTGAAGCTTTCTTT. Its protein product is CASSQLPTRGAGTEAFF. V gene TRBV4-1 combines with J gene TRBJ1-1, with unresolved D. The V end was cut by 2 bases, the J end by 5 bases, with 21 bases between. CDR1 and CDR2 from the germline V gene are MGHRA and YSYEKL. The CDR3 sequence is 17 residues long.